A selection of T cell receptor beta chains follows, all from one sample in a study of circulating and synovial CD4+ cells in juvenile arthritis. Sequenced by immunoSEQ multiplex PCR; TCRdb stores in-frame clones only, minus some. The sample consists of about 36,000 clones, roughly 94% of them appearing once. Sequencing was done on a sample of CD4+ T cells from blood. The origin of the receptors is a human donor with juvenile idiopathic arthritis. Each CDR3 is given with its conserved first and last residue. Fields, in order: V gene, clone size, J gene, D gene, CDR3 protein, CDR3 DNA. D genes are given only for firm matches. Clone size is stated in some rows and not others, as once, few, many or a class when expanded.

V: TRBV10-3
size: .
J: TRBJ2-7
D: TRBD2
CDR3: CAISSPSGGFYEQYF
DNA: TGTGCCATCAGCTCCCCTAGCGGGGGGTTCTACGAGCAGTACTTC

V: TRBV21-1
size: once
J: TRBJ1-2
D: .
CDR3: CASSKKVGGINYGYTF
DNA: TGTGCCAGCAGCAAAAAGGTTGGGGGCATAAACTATGGCTACACCTTC

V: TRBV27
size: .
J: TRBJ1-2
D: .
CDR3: CASSVGGHYGYTF
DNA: TGTGCCAGCAGTGTCGGGGGGCACTATGGCTACACCTTC

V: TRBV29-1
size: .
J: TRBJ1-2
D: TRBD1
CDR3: CSIAGTGGVGYTF
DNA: TGCAGCATAGCCGGGACAGGGGGCGTTGGCTACACCTTC

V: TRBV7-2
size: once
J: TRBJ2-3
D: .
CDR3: CASSPVTDTQYF
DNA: TGTGCCAGCAGCCCTGTCACAGATACGCAGTATTTT

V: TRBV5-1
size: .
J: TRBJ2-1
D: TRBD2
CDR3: CASSLAGNSGGRYNEQFF
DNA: TGCGCCAGCAGCTTGGCCGGAAATAGCGGGGGCCGCTACAATGAGCAGTTCTTC

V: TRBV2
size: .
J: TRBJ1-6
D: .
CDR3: CASSRDRTNSPLHF
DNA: TGTGCCAGCAGTCGAGACAGGACAAATTCACCCCTCCACTTT

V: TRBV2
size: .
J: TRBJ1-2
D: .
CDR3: CASNRGSHGYTF
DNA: TGTGCCAGCAACCGGGGGAGTCATGGCTACACCTTC

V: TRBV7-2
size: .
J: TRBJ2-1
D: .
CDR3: CASSPRTSDRSEQFF
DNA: TGTGCCAGCAGCCCACGGACGTCCGACAGGAGTGAGCAGTTCTTC

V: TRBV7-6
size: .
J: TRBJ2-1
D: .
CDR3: CASSSGLHSYNEQFF
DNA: TGTGCCAGCAGCTCCGGACTTCACTCCTACAATGAGCAGTTCTTC

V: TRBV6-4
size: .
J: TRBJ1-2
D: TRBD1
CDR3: CASRSTGFPYGYTF
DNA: TGTGCCAGCCGTTCGACAGGGTTCCCCTATGGCTACACCTTC

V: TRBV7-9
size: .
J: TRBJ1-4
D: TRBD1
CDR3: CASSRTGNEEKLFF
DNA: TGTGCCAGCAGCCGGACAGGGAATGAAGAAAAACTGTTTTTT

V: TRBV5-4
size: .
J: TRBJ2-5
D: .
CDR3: CASSFLGRTTYQETQYF
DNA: TGTGCCAGCAGCTTTTTGGGTCGGACAACGTACCAAGAGACCCAGTACTTC

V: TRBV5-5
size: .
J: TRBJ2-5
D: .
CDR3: CASSLSTHSKETQYF
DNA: TGTGCCAGCAGCTTGTCAACTCACTCGAAAGAGACCCAGTACTTC

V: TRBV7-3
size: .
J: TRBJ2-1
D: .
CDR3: CASSRSPSPEDEQFF
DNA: TGTGCCAGCAGCAGAAGCCCTAGCCCCGAGGATGAGCAGTTCTTC

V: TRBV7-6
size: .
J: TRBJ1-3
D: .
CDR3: CASSPLFGNTIYF
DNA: TGTGCCAGCAGCCCGCTATTCGGAAACACCATATATTTT

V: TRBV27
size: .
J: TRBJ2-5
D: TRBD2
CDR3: CASSSSGTSEYF
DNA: TGTGCCAGCAGTTCCTCCGGGACTAGCGAGTACTTC

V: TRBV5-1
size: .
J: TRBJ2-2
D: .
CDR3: CASSLARGGELFF
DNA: TGCGCCAGCAGCTTGGCCCGGGGCGGGGAGCTGTTTTTT

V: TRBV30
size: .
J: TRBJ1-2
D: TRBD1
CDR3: CAWTRQGLGYTF
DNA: TGTGCCTGGACCCGACAGGGGCTAGGCTACACCTTC

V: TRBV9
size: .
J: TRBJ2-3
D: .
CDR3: CASSVNNGEVSTDTQYF
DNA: TGTGCCAGCAGCGTAAACAACGGGGAGGTGAGCACAGATACGCAGTATTTT

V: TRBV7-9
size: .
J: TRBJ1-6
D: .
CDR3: CASSFTGDSPLHF
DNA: TGTGCCAGCAGCTTCACCGGTGACTCCCCCCTCCACTTT

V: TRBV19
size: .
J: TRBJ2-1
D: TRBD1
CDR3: CASSLGTGSYNEQFF
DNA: TGTGCCAGTAGTCTCGGGACAGGCTCCTACAATGAGCAGTTCTTC

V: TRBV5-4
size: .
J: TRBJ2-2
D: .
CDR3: CASSLALAGSGELFF
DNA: TGTGCCAGCAGCTTGGCCTTGGCAGGGTCGGGGGAGCTGTTTTTT

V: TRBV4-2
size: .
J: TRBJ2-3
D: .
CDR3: CASSPAGLLRQDTQYF
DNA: TGTGCCAGCAGCCCGGCGGGCCTACTGCGGCAAGATACGCAGTATTTT

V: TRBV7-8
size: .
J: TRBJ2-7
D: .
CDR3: CASSLATSRDEQYF
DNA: TGTGCCAGCAGCTTAGCAACCTCGAGGGACGAGCAGTACTTC

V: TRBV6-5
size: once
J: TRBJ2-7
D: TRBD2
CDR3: CASSYGLGGSEQYF
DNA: TGTGCCAGCAGTTACGGGCTCGGGGGGAGCGAGCAGTACTTC

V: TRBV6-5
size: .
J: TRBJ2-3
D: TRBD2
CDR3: CASTPSGGLTDTQYF
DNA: TGTGCCAGCACCCCCAGCGGGGGCCTCACAGATACGCAGTATTTT

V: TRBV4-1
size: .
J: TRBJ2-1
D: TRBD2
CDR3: CASSPRRRGGPHEQFF
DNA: TGCGCCAGCAGCCCCCGCCGACGGGGGGGGCCCCATGAGCAGTTCTTC

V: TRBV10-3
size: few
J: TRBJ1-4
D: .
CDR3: CAIRGAARNEKLFF
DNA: TGTGCCATCCGGGGGGCGGCGAGGAATGAAAAACTGTTTTTT

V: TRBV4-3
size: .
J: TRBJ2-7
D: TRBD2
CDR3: CASSQGQLAGGSYEQYF
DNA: TGCGCCAGCAGCCAAGGGCAGCTAGCGGGGGGTTCCTACGAGCAGTACTTC

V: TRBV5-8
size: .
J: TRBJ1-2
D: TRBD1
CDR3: CASSLNDLGQGLYGYTF
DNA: TGTGCCAGCAGCTTAAACGATTTAGGACAGGGCCTCTATGGCTACACCTTC

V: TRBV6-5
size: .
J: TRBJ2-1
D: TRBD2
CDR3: CASSSSGGAYNEQFF
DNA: TGTGCCAGCAGCTCTAGCGGGGGGGCCTACAATGAGCAGTTCTTC

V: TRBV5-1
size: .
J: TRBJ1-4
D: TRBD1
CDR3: CASSLGRGRDEKLFF
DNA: TGCGCCAGCAGCTTGGGGAGGGGGCGAGATGAAAAACTGTTTTTT

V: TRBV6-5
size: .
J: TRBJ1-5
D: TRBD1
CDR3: CASSYSDRDDQPQHF
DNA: TGTGCCAGCAGTTACTCGGACAGGGACGATCAGCCCCAGCATTTT

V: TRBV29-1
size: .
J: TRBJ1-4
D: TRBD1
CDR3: CSVLRGTNEKLFF
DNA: TGCAGCGTCCTCAGGGGGACGAATGAAAAACTGTTTTTT

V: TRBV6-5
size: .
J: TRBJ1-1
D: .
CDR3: CASTPGRANTEAFF
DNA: TGTGCCAGCACCCCAGGGCGCGCGAACACTGAAGCTTTCTTT

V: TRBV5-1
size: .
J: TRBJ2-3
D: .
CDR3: CASRAEGTDTQYF
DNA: TGCGCCAGCAGGGCTGAGGGAACAGATACGCAGTATTTT

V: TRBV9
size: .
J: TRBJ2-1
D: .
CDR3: CASSVEGGAGYNEQFF
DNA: TGTGCCAGCAGCGTTGAGGGGGGGGCAGGGTACAATGAGCAGTTCTTC

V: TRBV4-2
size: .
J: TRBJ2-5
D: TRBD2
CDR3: CASSQTSGGFETQYF
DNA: TGTGCCAGCAGCCAAACTAGCGGGGGGTTTGAGACCCAGTACTTC

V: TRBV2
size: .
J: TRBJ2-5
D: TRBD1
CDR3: CASLSDRGRGTQYF
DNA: TGTGCCAGCCTCTCGGACAGGGGGCGAGGGACCCAGTACTTC

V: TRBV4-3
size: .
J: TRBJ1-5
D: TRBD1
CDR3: CASSQTKDRGKQPQHF
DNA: TGCGCCAGCAGCCAAACCAAGGACAGGGGCAAACAGCCCCAGCATTTT

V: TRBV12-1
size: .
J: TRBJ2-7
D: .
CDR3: CASSFARAEQYF
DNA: TGTGCCAGCAGCTTTGCGCGAGCCGAGCAGTACTTC